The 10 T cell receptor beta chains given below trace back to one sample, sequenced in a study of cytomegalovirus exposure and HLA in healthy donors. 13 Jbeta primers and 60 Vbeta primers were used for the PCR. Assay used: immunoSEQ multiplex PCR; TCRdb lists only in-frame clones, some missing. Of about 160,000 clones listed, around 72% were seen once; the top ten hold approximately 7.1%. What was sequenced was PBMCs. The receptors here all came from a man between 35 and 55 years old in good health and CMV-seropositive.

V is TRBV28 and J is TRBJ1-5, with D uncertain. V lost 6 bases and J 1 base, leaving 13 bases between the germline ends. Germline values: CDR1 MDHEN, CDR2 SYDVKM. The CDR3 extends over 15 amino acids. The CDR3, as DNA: TGTGCCAGCAGCCGGAGATTCGGGAGCAATCAGCCCCAGCATTTT. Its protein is CASSRRFGSNQPQHF. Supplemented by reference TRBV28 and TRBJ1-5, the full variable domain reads DVKVTQSSRYLVKRTGEKVFLECVQDMDHENMFWYRQDPGLGLRLIYFSYDVKMKEKGDIPEGYSVSREKKERFSLILESASTNQTSMYLCASSRRFGSNQPQHFGDGTRLSIL.

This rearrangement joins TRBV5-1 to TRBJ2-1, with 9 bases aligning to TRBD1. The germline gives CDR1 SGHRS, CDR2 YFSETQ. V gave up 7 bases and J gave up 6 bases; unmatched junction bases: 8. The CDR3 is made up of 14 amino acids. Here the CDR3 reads CASRITTGGNEQFF. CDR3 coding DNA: TGCGCCAGCCGTATAACGACAGGGGGCAATGAGCAGTTCTTC.

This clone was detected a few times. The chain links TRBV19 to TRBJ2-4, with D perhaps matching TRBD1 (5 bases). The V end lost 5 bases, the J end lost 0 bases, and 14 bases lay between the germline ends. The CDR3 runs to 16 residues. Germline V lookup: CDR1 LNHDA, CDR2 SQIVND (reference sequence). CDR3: CASSSRQRLAKNIQYF. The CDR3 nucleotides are TGTGCCAGTAGTTCCCGACAGAGACTAGCCAAAAACATTCAGTACTTC.

The CDR3 DNA sequence: TGTGCCAGCGGGGGGGACACCGGGGAGCTGTTTTTT. It translates to CASGGDTGELFF. The chain is built from TRBV6-6 and TRBJ2-2; the match to TRBD2 covers 7 bases. The CDR3 has 12 amino acids. V shed 8 bases and J 3 bases; nucleotides not matched to a gene: 0. Germline V CDR1 and CDR2: MNHNY, SVGAGI (reference sequence).

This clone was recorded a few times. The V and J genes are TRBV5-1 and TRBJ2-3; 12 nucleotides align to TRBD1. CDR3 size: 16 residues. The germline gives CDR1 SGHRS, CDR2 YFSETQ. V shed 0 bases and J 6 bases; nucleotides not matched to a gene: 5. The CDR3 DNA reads TGCGCCAGCAGCTTGGCGGGACAGGGGGCCGGGGATACGCAGTATTTT. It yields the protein CASSLAGQGAGDTQYF.

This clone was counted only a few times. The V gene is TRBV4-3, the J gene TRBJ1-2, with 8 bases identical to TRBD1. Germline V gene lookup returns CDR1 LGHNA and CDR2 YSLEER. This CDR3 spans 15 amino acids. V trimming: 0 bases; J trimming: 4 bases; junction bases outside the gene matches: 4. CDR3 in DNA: TGCGCCAGCAGCCAAGATGGACAGGGCGGCTATGGCTACACCTTC. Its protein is CASSQDGQGGYGYTF.

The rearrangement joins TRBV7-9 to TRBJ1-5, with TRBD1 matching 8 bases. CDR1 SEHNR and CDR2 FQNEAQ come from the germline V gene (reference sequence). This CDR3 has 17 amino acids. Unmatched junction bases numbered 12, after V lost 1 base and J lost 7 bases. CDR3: CASSLGVGGTGGQPQHF. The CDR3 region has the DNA TGTGCCAGCAGCTTAGGCGTTGGGGGCACAGGGGGACAGCCCCAGCATTTT.

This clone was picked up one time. CDR3: CASSLVPSGGLNTDTQYF. CDR3 bases: TGCGCCAGCAGCTTGGTGCCTAGCGGGGGGCTCAACACAGATACGCAGTATTTT. The chain has TRBV5-1 and TRBJ2-3, with 11 positions matching TRBD2. This CDR3 is 18 amino acids long. V lost 0 bases and J lost 2; bases outside the gene matches: 8. Germline assignment: CDR1 SGHRS and CDR2 YFSETQ.

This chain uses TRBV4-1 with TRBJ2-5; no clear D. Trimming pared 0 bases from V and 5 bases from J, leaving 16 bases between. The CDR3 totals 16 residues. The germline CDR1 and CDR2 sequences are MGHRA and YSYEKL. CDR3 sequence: CASSQEGGPPAETQYF. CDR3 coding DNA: TGCGCCAGCAGCCAAGAAGGCGGCCCTCCTGCGGAGACCCAGTACTTC.

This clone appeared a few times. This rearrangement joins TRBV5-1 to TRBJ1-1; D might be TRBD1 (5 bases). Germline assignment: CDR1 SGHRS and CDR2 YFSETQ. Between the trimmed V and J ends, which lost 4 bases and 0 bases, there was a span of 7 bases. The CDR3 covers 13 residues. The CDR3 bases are TGCGCCAGCAGCCGGGGGATGAACACTGAAGCTTTCTTT. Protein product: CASSRGMNTEAFF.